The 24 T cell receptor beta chains listed next were all sequenced from one sample in a study of T cell responses to AZD1222 COVID-19 vaccine. The repertoire was sequenced with immunoSEQ multiplex PCR; TCRdb's copy has only in-frame clones and lacks some. The sample lists around 180,000 clones, roughly nine tenths occurring once. The specimen comprised peripheral blood, sampled on day 0 of AZD1222 vaccination. Every receptor here comes from an adult in good health.

This chain links TRBV7-3 with TRBJ2-3; 10 nucleotides agree with TRBD2. The CDR3 runs to 16 residues. Germline-derived CDR1 and CDR2 are SGHTA and FQGTGA. The trim removed 2 bases at V and 4 bases at J, leaving 6 bases unmatched. In nucleotides, the CDR3 is TGTGCCAGCAGCTTATTGAGCGGGGGGGCCGCAGATACGCAGTATTTT. This sequence encodes CASSLLSGGAADTQYF.

V and J are TRBV29-1 and TRBJ2-1; D unclear. V lost 4 bases, J lost 7 bases, and 5 bases lay in between. The CDR3 length is 10 residues. Per germline, CDR1 SQVTM and CDR2 ANQGSEA. In DNA form, the CDR3 reads TGCAGCGTTGGCCCAAATGAGCAGTTCTTC. This encodes CSVGPNEQFF.

This chain uses TRBV2 with TRBJ2-7; tentatively, D is TRBD2 (6 bases). This CDR3 contains 14 residues. V shed 4 bases and J shed 3 bases, with 13 bases lying between them. Per germline, CDR1 SNHLY and CDR2 FYNNEI. CDR3: CASSAEVGGYEQYF. DNA for the CDR3: TGTGCCAGCAGTGCGGAGGTGGGGGGCTACGAGCAGTACTTC.

V is TRBV24-1 and J is TRBJ2-1, with 8 bases that match TRBD2. Looked up from germline, CDR1 is KGHDR and CDR2 is SFDVKD. This CDR3 region has 17 residues. With 3 bases clipped from V and 7 bases from J, the junction kept 13 bases outside the gene matches. This CDR3 reads CATSDSAGTRLGNEQFF. The CDR3 coding sequence is TGTGCCACCAGTGATAGTGCCGGGACTAGGCTCGGGAATGAGCAGTTCTTC.

The chain is built from TRBV23-1 and TRBJ1-2; no definite D call. TRBV23-1 has ORF status, its function being uncertain. V was shortened by 7 bases and J by 7 bases, with 13 bases between the two germline ends. The CDR3 runs 12 residues. The CDR3 nucleotides read TGCGCCAGCAAGATGTACAGAAGTGGCTACACCTTC. Its protein is CASKMYRSGYTF.

The chain links TRBV5-1 to TRBJ1-1; a weak D match, TRBD1 (6 bases). The CDR3 length is 14 residues. CDR1 SGHRS and CDR2 YFSETQ come from the germline V gene. Trimming cost V 0 bases and J 5 bases, with 11 bases left between them. This CDR3 is CASSLDREGTEAFF. CDR3 nucleotide sequence: TGCGCCAGCAGCTTGGACAGGGAGGGTACTGAAGCTTTCTTT.

CDR3 nucleotides: TGTGCAAGTCGCTTAGGGAGTGTGGGGAGCAAAAACATTCAGTACTTC. Its protein is CASRLGSVGSKNIQYF. The V and J genes are TRBV12-2 and TRBJ2-4; the table assigns TRBD2, which was not confirmed against the DNA. TRBV12-2 is recorded as a pseudogene. CDR3 length equals 16 residues.

The CDR3 sequence is CASRRDFSYNEQFF. The CDR3 DNA follows: TGCGCCAGCAGACGGGACTTCTCCTACAATGAGCAGTTCTTC. The chain joins TRBV5-1 to TRBJ2-1; D is possibly TRBD2 (6 bases). Trimming stripped 5 bases from V and 0 bases from J, with 9 bases between. The CDR3 is made up of 14 amino acids. Germline V gene data show CDR1 as SGHRS and CDR2 as YFSETQ.

This sequence joins TRBV19 and TRBJ1-1, with TRBD1 as a possible D gene (5 bases). Deletions cut 5 bases from V and 6 bases from J, with 10 bases between. CDR3 length equals 12 residues. Germline CDR1 LNHDA, CDR2 SQIVND (reference sequence). The CDR3 protein is CASSPTGAEAFF. CDR3 DNA sequence: TGTGCCAGTAGTCCTACGGGGGCTGAAGCTTTCTTT. Combining the CDR3 with reference TRBV19 and TRBJ1-1 gives the whole variable domain DGGITQSPKYLFRKEGQNVTLSCEQNLNHDAMYWYRQDPGQGLRLIYYSQIVNDFQKGDIAEGYSVSREKKESFPLTVTSAQKNPTAFYLCASSPTGAEAFFGQGTRLTVV.

J is TRBJ2-1 and V is TRBV5-6; maybe TRBD1 (5 bases). CDR3 size: 16 residues. V lost 2 bases to trimming and J lost 4 bases, with 16 bases between them. Germline-derived CDR1 and CDR2 are SGHDT and YYEEEE. The chain's CDR3 is CASSFLGQSDYNEQFF. CDR3 bases: TGTGCCAGCAGCTTCCTGGGGCAGTCTGATTACAATGAGCAGTTCTTC. The whole variable domain, remainder taken from reference TRBV5-6 and TRBJ2-1, is DAGVTQSPTHLIKTRGQQVTLRCSPKSGHDTVSWYQQALGQGPQFIFQYYEEEERQRGNFPDRFSGHQFPNYSSELNVNALLLGDSALYLCASSFLGQSDYNEQFFGPGTRLTVL.

The rearrangement joins TRBV14 to TRBJ1-1; D is uncertain. The CDR3 covers 12 residues. Deletions cut 4 bases from V and 3 bases from J, with 6 bases between. The V gene's germline CDR1 is SGHDN and CDR2 FVKESK. CDR3 DNA: TGTGCCAGCAGCCCAGATTACACTGAAGCTTTCTTT. This gives the protein CASSPDYTEAFF.

V is TRBV6-6 and J is TRBJ2-7; 10 positions agree with TRBD2. CDR1 MNHNY and CDR2 SVGAGI come from the germline V gene (reference sequence). CDR3 length: 15 residues. Unmatched junction bases numbered 3, after V lost 2 bases and J lost 2 bases. The CDR3 spells CASSYASGGTYEQYV. The CDR3 DNA sequence: TGTGCCAGCAGTTACGCTAGCGGGGGAACCTACGAGCAGTACGTC.

CDR3 sequence: CASSQQNTEAFF. DNA for the CDR3: TGTGCCAGCAGCCAACAGAACACTGAAGCTTTCTTT. The chain has TRBV3-1 (or the pseudogene TRBV3-2) and TRBJ1-1, with unresolved D. V gave up 2 bases and J gave up 1 base, with 2 bases separating them. CDR1 and CDR2 (germline): LGHDT, YNNKEL (reference sequence). This CDR3 region has 12 residues.

The chain recombines TRBV5-1 with TRBJ2-7; D remains ambiguous. Germline-derived CDR1 and CDR2 are SGHRS and YFSETQ. The CDR3 consists of 14 residues. Trimming removed 0 bases at V and 2 bases at J, with 9 bases between. CDR3 loop: CASSLGAGTYEQYV. DNA of the CDR3: TGCGCCAGCAGCTTGGGGGCCGGTACCTACGAGCAGTACGTC.

The rearrangement links TRBV12-5 to TRBJ1-2; TRBD1 aligns across 9 bases. After removal of 4 bases from V and 4 bases from J, the junction contained 10 bases not matched to a gene. The CDR3 consists of 16 residues. The V gene's germline CDR1 is LGHNT and CDR2 FRNRAP. CDR3 in DNA: TGTGCTAGTGGTTGGGGACAGGGTCGGGCTGGCTATGGCTACACCTTC. Its translation is CASGWGQGRAGYGYTF.

This clone was counted a single time. This chain links TRBV9 with TRBJ2-3; no firm D call. Trimming left V 1 base short and J 0 bases short, with 6 bases between. This CDR3 is 14 amino acids long. Germline V gene sequence: CDR1 SGDLS, CDR2 YYNGEE. CDR3 coding DNA: TGTGCCAGCAGCGTATATGAAAGCACAGATACGCAGTATTTT. This translates into CASSVYESTDTQYF. Variable domain in full (rest from reference TRBV9 and TRBJ2-3): DSGVTQTPKHLITATGQRVTLRCSPRSGDLSVYWYQQSLDQGLQFLIQYYNGEERAKGNILERFSAQQFPDLHSELNLSSLELGDSALYFCASSVYESTDTQYFGPGTRLTVL.

The J gene is TRBJ1-5, the V gene TRBV7-2; tentative D call: TRBD1 (6 bases). Germline V gives CDR1 SGHTA, CDR2 FQGNSA. Trimming pared 1 base from V and 4 bases from J, leaving 8 bases between. There are 14 residues in the CDR3. CDR3 bases: TGTGCCAGCAGCTTAGAGCAGGGGAATCAGCCCCAGCATTTT. Its protein is CASSLEQGNQPQHF.

J is TRBJ1-2 and V is TRBV5-4; D not resolved. CDR3 size: 12 residues. Trimming left V 5 bases short and J 7 bases short, with 12 bases between. The germline V gene encodes CDR1 SGHNT and CDR2 YYREEE (reference sequence). In nucleotides, the CDR3 is TGTGCCAGCAGTTCTCCGGGCCTTGGCTACACCTTC. Protein: CASSSPGLGYTF.

The rearrangement joins TRBV10-3 to TRBJ2-5, with D perhaps TRBD2 (6 bases). From germline, CDR1 is ENHRY and CDR2 SYGVKD. This CDR3 is 16 amino acids long. With 3 bases removed from V and 0 bases from J, the gap between germline ends came to 14 bases. The CDR3 region is CAISDPEGPDQETQYF. CDR3 nucleotide sequence: TGTGCCATCAGTGACCCGGAGGGGCCAGACCAAGAGACCCAGTACTTC.

This clone was recorded once. This chain connects TRBV5-1 to TRBJ2-1; D is uncertain. There are 13 residues in the CDR3. V lost 1 base and J lost 7, with 9 bases in between. The germline V gene has CDR1 SGHRS and CDR2 YFSETQ. CDR3 in amino acids: CASSLTEQNEQFF. The CDR3 DNA sequence: TGCGCCAGCAGCTTGACTGAACAAAATGAGCAGTTCTTC.

The CDR3 nucleotides are TGTGCCAGCAGTAAGGGGAATGAGCAGTTCTTC. Its protein is CASSKGNEQFF. The chain is built from TRBV21-1 and TRBJ2-1; the table's D call, TRBD1, was not checked against the DNA. TRBV21-1 is labeled a pseudogene. The CDR3 length is 11 residues.

The CDR3 coding sequence is TGTGCCAGCAGCGTAGGAACTAGCGGGGGGAACACAGATACGCAGTATTTT. Protein product: CASSVGTSGGNTDTQYF. The chain employs TRBV9 and TRBJ2-3; 12 bases map to TRBD2. J gave up 2 bases and V 0 bases, and 4 bases lay outside the gene matches. Germline V gene data show CDR1 as SGDLS and CDR2 as YYNGEE. CDR3 length: 17 amino acids.

This clone showed up just a few times. Other DNA sequences within the sample encode an identical CDR3. This chain uses TRBV5-1 with TRBJ1-1, with D uncertain. The CDR3 extends over 13 amino acids. Trimming stripped 0 bases from V and 1 base from J, with 4 bases between. Germline loops: CDR1 SGHRS, CDR2 YFSETQ. The CDR3 bases are TGCGCCAGCAGCTTGGTCTCGAACACTGAAGCTTTCTTT. Translation gives CASSLVSNTEAFF.

The rearrangement uses TRBV6-5 and TRBJ2-1; D ambiguous. Deletions cut 4 bases from V and 7 bases from J, with 14 bases between. In germline, CDR1 is MNHEY, CDR2 SVGAGI. This CDR3 is built from 14 residues. The CDR3 region is CASSSSGRQNEQFF. The CDR3 DNA is TGTGCCAGCAGTTCCTCGGGTAGGCAAAATGAGCAGTTCTTC.